This TCR beta chain is from a study of graft-versus-host responses after intestinal transplantation. About the study: Among the recipients, all got anti-thymocyte globulin induction and then tacrolimus and steroids for two to four years.

Note on this clone: Its antigen is not known.

Germline CDR1 and CDR2: LNHDA and SQIVND (reference sequence). The CDR3 sequence is 15 residues long. V was pared by 5 bases and J by 2 bases, with 15 bases between. The data were produced by immunoSEQ multiplex PCR, yet TCRdb's version contains in-frame clones alone and is incomplete. Of about 120,000 clones in the sample, around 92% are singletons; the top ten hold more than 0.95%. Findings and caveats of the study: High graft-versus-host to host-versus-graft T cell clonal ratios marked allografts of patients with graft-donor macrochimerism.

The V gene is TRBV19, the J gene TRBJ1-1, with D perhaps matching TRBD1 (5 bases). The sample consisted of unstimulated CD8+ T cells sorted from spleen or lymph node cells, taken before transplant. The TCR sequence derives from a human donor who was the organ donor for an intestinal transplant. CDR3 loop: CASSPVTDRNTEAFF. The DNA of the CDR3 is TGTGCCAGTAGTCCGGTTACCGACAGAAACACTGAAGCTTTCTTT. Based on the CDR3 plus reference TRBV19 and TRBJ1-1, the full variable domain is DGGITQSPKYLFRKEGQNVTLSCEQNLNHDAMYWYRQDPGQGLRLIYYSQIVNDFQKGDIAEGYSVSREKKESFPLTVTSAQKNPTAFYLCASSPVTDRNTEAFFGQGTRLTVV.